This TCR beta chain was identified in a study of cytomegalovirus exposure and HLA in healthy donors (dated by TCRdb to 2017 to 2019). As for the study more broadly: The 670 or so repertoires of the first cohort and the 120 or so validation repertoires were produced on the same platform, according to a later analysis. The study combined high-throughput TCR immunosequencing, statistical association of individual TCRs with disease status, and machine learning to predict cytomegalovirus infection status. The aim of the study was to test whether cataloging public T cell receptors could identify signatures of past pathogen exposure. A separate validation cohort of roughly 130 different subjects was used in addition to the approximately 700-subject first cohort. Here is what the overall study found, with its caveats: While some public TCRs were present in many individuals, most TCR sequences turned up only very rarely across donors. The authors suggested that the approach could potentially be extended to other disease states and immunological phenotypes. In both the original and validation cohorts, the classifier was reported to diagnose cytomegalovirus status with high specificity and sensitivity. The validation cohort had no HLA typing available for a later analysis, so co-occurrence within that cohort was assessed over all 130 or so repertoires. In vitro tests confirmed that a few of the cytomegalovirus-associated TCR beta chains recognize cytomegalovirus antigens. A total of 150 to 200 TCR beta chains were listed by the study as associated with cytomegalovirus. Of the cluster scores, roughly 95% were above 0 in a later analysis, which found that TCRs clustered in the first cohort also tended to co-occur in the roughly 130 validation repertoires.

The library was generated by the immunoSEQ multiplex PCR assay. In the paper's pipeline: A statistical classification framework was developed to diagnose cytomegalovirus status using the catalog of TCR beta chain sequences. This is the immuneACCESS table as TCRdb keeps it, with only in-frame sequences that have V and J called. A part of the clones is gone; compared with another copy, unresolved V genes explain less than half, and the rest is unexplained. V and J calls and clone size are copied from that table; D and trimming were computed from the DNA. The sample includes tens of thousands of clones, with 85% to 90% observed a single time. 1.7% of the sample is in the top ten clones. As to this clone: The clone's antigen remains unknown. Base qualities are not at hand, and no much larger clone is one base apart.

Germline trimming amounts to 2 bases on V and 3 bases on J, with 2 as the count of junction bases outside the gene matches. According to the germline V gene, CDR1 reads MDHEN and CDR2 reads SYDVKM. Taken from cysteine to phenylalanine, the CDR3 has 15 residues. Only the CDR3 region is kept as DNA, spanning 45 bases read in frame from base 1. The donors were included in the validation cohort of some 120 subjects, a group kept apart from the approximately 650-subject first cohort. The TCR sequence derives from a young woman in good health and CMV-seronegative. Source material: PBMCs. The V gene is TRBV28 and the J gene is TRBJ2-2, and TRBD2 matches 8 of the central bases. In nucleotide form, the sequence is TGTGCCAGCAGTTTAACTAGCGGCTACACCGGGGAGCTGTTTTTT. Its protein reads: CASSLTSGYTGELFF.